A single sample gave rise to the 26 T cell receptor beta chains below, sequenced in a study of metastatic and nonmetastatic thyroid tumors (dated by TCRdb to 2018 to 2020). Library method: PCR. Sequencing used an Illumina HiSeq 4000. TCRdb reprocessing: public reads trimmed at Q25 with fastp, clones called with MiXCR, in-frame beta chains kept. Counted in this sample were 20,000 to 25,000 clones; 20% of them appeared once. Jointly, the top ten make up roughly 28% of the sample. No patient had received any treatment before thyroid surgery. Specimen: blood. The receptors here all came from a female donor with papillary thyroid cancer or a benign thyroid nodule (not recorded which). Some clones in this sample may be carry-over from other donors' samples.

J is TRBJ1-2 and V is TRBV28, with D perhaps TRBD1 (5 bases). This CDR3 contains 17 residues. Germline V gives CDR1 MDHEN, CDR2 SYDVKM. V was clipped by 6 bases and J by 5 bases, with 25 bases between them. The CDR3 nucleotides read TGTGCCAGCAGCCCGACAGTCCAAGCACCACACCGGTATGGCTACACCTTC. Translating gives CASSPTVQAPHRYGYTF.

This clone is labeled medium-sized. The chain recombines TRBV4-3 with TRBJ1-2, with 9 bases identical to TRBD1. CDR1 LGHNA and CDR2 YSLEER come from the germline V gene. J was trimmed by 1 base and V by 3 bases; bases with no gene match: 12. The CDR3 is 18 amino acids. The CDR3 DNA sequence: TGCGCCAGCAGCCAGGATACTATTACAGGGGGCTATAACTATGGCTACACCTTC. It specifies CASSQDTITGGYNYGYTF.

At least ten counts were recorded for this clone. The genes are TRBV4-2 and TRBJ2-5; 12 bases fit TRBD1. J lost 4 bases, V lost 4 bases, and 13 bases had no gene match. Germline V gene sequence: CDR1 LGHNA, CDR2 YNFKEQ. This CDR3 is 18 amino acids long. In DNA, the CDR3 is TGTGCCAGCAGCCTCCTCAGGCCCGGGACAGGGGGCGGAGAGACCCAGTACTTC. It is translated as CASSLLRPGTGGGETQYF.

This chain's CDR3 is CASTPGCSGIKREYF. CDR3 DNA: TGTGCCAGCACTCCCGGGTGTAGCGGGATTAAACGGGAGTACTTC. V usage is TRBV3-1 and J usage is TRBJ2-7; 8 positions agree with TRBD2. This CDR3 has 15 amino acids. In germline, CDR1 is LGHDT, CDR2 YNNKEL (reference sequence). Trimming cost V 7 bases and J 11 bases; bases outside gene matches: 19.

This clone occurred many times. The V gene is TRBV28, the J gene TRBJ1-2, with 10 bases lining up with TRBD1. The CDR3 runs 14 residues. V lost 5 bases to trimming and J lost 6 bases; unmatched junction nucleotides: 6. Germline CDR1 is MDHEN and CDR2 is SYDVKM. The CDR3 coding sequence is TGTGCCAGCAGTCCGGGACAGGGGCCTCATGGCTACACCTTC. Its protein is CASSPGQGPHGYTF.

This clone was seen many times. This sequence joins TRBV7-9 and TRBJ2-1; D ambiguous. The germline CDR1 and CDR2 sequences are SEHNR and FQNEAQ (reference sequence). The germline V and J ends were trimmed by 5 bases and 3 bases, with 14 bases remaining between them. The length of the CDR3 is 15 residues. Written as DNA, the CDR3 is TGTGCCAGCAGCCCCGTTAAATCCTACTACAATGAGCAGTTCTTC. Its translation: CASSPVKSYYNEQFF.

This clone was detected many times. This chain uses TRBV18 with TRBJ1-6; maybe TRBD1 (6 bases). The ends were cut back, 3 bases at V and 7 bases at J, with 13 bases in the middle. The germline V gene encodes CDR1 KGHSH and CDR2 LQKENI. This CDR3 contains 15 residues. CDR3 bases: TGTGCCAGCTCACCCCAGGGGACACAAAATTCACCCCTCCACTTT. Translating it yields CASSPQGTQNSPLHF.

For the CDR3, the DNA is TGTGCCAGCAGCTTAATGCGGGCCTGTAACTATGGCTACACCTTC. Translating it yields CASSLMRACNYGYTF. This chain uses TRBV7-2 with TRBJ1-2, with D unclear. V was clipped by 2 bases and J by 1 base, with 11 bases between them. Germline loops: CDR1 SGHTA, CDR2 FQGNSA. CDR3 length equals 15 residues.

In its sample, this clone is medium-sized. The chain employs TRBV4-1 and TRBJ1-2; 7 nucleotides agree with TRBD1. The V and J ends lost 3 bases and 0 bases, in that order; junction bases with no gene match: 7. Germline lookup yields CDR1 MGHRA and CDR2 YSYEKL. This CDR3 spans 16 amino acids. The CDR3 DNA reads TGCGCCAGCAGCCAGCGAACAGGGGAGGCTAACTATGGCTACACCTTC. It is translated as CASSQRTGEANYGYTF.

This clone appeared many times. The V and J genes are TRBV3-1 and TRBJ2-1, with D possibly TRBD2 on 5 matching bases. The V gene lost 4 bases and the J gene lost 7 bases, with 11 bases spanning the gap. CDR3 size: 13 residues. The germline V gene encodes CDR1 LGHDT and CDR2 YNNKEL (reference sequence). This chain's CDR3 is CASSPYPGNEQFF. CDR3 nucleotide sequence: TGTGCCAGCAGCCCTTATCCGGGGAATGAGCAGTTCTTC.

Ten or more counts support this clone. This chain joins TRBV19 and TRBJ1-1; tentative D call: TRBD1 (5 bases). This CDR3 is built from 16 residues. The V gene lost 1 base and the J gene lost 3 bases, with 15 bases spanning the gap. Germline assignment: CDR1 LNHDA and CDR2 SQIVND (reference sequence). This CDR3 is CASSIVTQGADTEAFF. The CDR3 DNA sequence: TGTGCCAGTAGTATAGTCACCCAGGGCGCGGACACTGAAGCTTTCTTT.

The chain employs TRBV5-1 and TRBJ1-2; TRBD1 is a possible D gene (6 bases). Germline V gene sequence: CDR1 SGHRS, CDR2 YFSETQ. The V and J ends lost 4 bases and 10 bases respectively, with 17 bases between them. The CDR3 contains 13 residues. CDR3 nucleotide sequence: TGCGCCAGCAGCGGGACGGGGGCCTTTTTCTACACCTTC. Encoded protein: CASSGTGAFFYTF.

A note on this clone: Sequence at one end of the junction differs from germline and may be a read error. The chain links TRBV6-1 to TRBJ2-1; 8 bases line up with TRBD2. Germline lookup yields CDR1 MNHNS and CDR2 SASEGT. This CDR3 is 15 amino acids long. CDR3 sequence: CASSASGGSGNEQFF. The CDR3, as DNA: TGTGCCAGTAGTGCGTCGGGAGGGTCGGGCAATGAGCAGTTCTTC.

This clone was detected ten times or more. The chain employs TRBV4-1 and TRBJ2-7; 7 bases are a match to TRBD1. The V and J ends lost 2 bases and 4 bases, in that order; junction bases with no gene match: 5. This CDR3 comprises 14 residues. CDR1 and CDR2 (germline): MGHRA, YSYEKL. DNA of the CDR3: TGCGCCAGCAGCCAACCGGGACAGAAATACGAGCAGTACTTC. It yields the protein CASSQPGQKYEQYF.

By share, this clone ranks as medium-sized. CDR3 in DNA: TGTGCCAGCAGTCCCCAGGGGGCCTACGAGCAGTACTTC. Protein product: CASSPQGAYEQYF. This chain uses TRBV12-3 or TRBV12-4 with TRBJ2-7; TRBD1 agrees at 7 bases. The CDR3 sequence is 13 residues long. The J segment lost 2 bases and the V segment lost 5 bases, leaving 3 bases of the junction unmatched.

A note on this clone: A clone one base away is much larger, so this may be a read error. The gene calls are TRBV20-1 and TRBJ2-5; 9 nucleotides match TRBD2. The V gene end was trimmed by 7 bases and the J gene end by 7 bases; junction bases not matched to a gene: 7. Germline CDR1 DFQATT, CDR2 SNEGSKA (reference sequence). This CDR3 has 12 amino acids. CDR3 coding DNA: TGCAGTGTTCCCGGACTAGCGTGGACCCAGTACTTC. This encodes CSVPGLAWTQYF.

This clone was recorded at least ten times. The V call is TRBV7-8, the J call TRBJ2-5; possibly TRBD1 for D (6 bases). V shed 2 bases and J shed 7 bases, with 14 bases lying between them. This CDR3 spans 14 amino acids. The germline gives CDR1 SGHVS, CDR2 FQNEAQ. The CDR3, as DNA: TGTGCCAGCAGCTTAAGGGGACAAGAGTGGACCCAGTACTTC. Translating gives CASSLRGQEWTQYF.

The rearrangement links TRBV5-1 to TRBJ2-7; 10 bases align to TRBD2. Germline CDR1 is SGHRS and CDR2 is YFSETQ. The junction had 6 bases not matched to a gene; V was cut back by 0 bases and J by 0 bases. The CDR3 covers 17 residues. CDR3 in DNA: TGCGCCAGCAGCTTGGGAGTACTAGCGGGGCTCTCCTACGAGCAGTACTTC. Amino acids: CASSLGVLAGLSYEQYF.

This clone was counted many times. The chain recombines TRBV4-2 with TRBJ2-1, with 16 bases lining up with TRBD2. Losses at the gene ends were 7 bases for V and 12 bases for J; bases not matched to a gene: 15. The CDR3 is 17 amino acids. CDR1 LGHNA and CDR2 YNFKEQ come from the germline V gene. The CDR3 reads CASTWGAGLAGGPGQFF. Here the CDR3 DNA reads TGTGCCAGCACGTGGGGGGCGGGACTAGCGGGAGGGCCTGGGCAGTTCTTC.

The chain combines TRBV29-1 with TRBJ1-2; D not certain. The V end was cut by 6 bases, the J end by 8 bases, with 16 bases between. The CDR3 runs 12 residues. CDR1 is SQVTM and CDR2 is ANQGSEA in the germline V gene. CDR3 nucleotides: TGCAGCGTCACCCGGGAAGAAGGAGGCTACACCTTC. This encodes CSVTREEGGYTF.

The chain couples TRBV20-1 to TRBJ1-4; a possible D gene is TRBD1 (5 bases). Germline values: CDR1 DFQATT, CDR2 SNEGSKA (reference sequence). The CDR3 extends over 16 amino acids. Trimming stripped 4 bases from V and 7 bases from J, with 22 bases between. CDR3 sequence (DNA): TGCAGTGCTACTCTCACATCGACAGCCAGGACTGAAAAACTGTTTTTT. As protein: CSATLTSTARTEKLFF.

By share of the sample, this clone is medium-sized. The CDR3 protein is CASSGQGTYGYTF. The DNA of the CDR3 is TGTGCCAGCAGTGGACAGGGGACCTATGGCTACACCTTC. V gene TRBV6-1 combines with J gene TRBJ1-2; the match to TRBD1 covers 8 bases. The CDR3 runs to 13 residues. From germline, CDR1 is MNHNS and CDR2 SASEGT. The J segment lost 4 bases and the V segment lost 4 bases, leaving 2 bases of the junction unmatched.

This chain joins TRBV2 and TRBJ2-3; TRBD2 matches 9 bases. This CDR3 region has 15 residues. Germline CDR1 and CDR2: SNHLY and FYNNEI. Losses at the gene ends were 4 bases for V and 2 bases for J; bases not matched to a gene: 4. CDR3: CASSGLAVPTDTQYF. CDR3 bases: TGTGCCAGCAGTGGACTAGCGGTTCCCACAGATACGCAGTATTTT. Together with reference TRBV2 and TRBJ2-3, the CDR3 gives the full variable domain: EPEVTQTPSHQVTQMGQEVILRCVPISNHLYFYWYRQILGQKVEFLVSFYNNEISEKSEIFDDQFSVERPDGSNFTLKIRSTKLEDSAMYFCASSGLAVPTDTQYFGPGTRLTVL.

Ten or more counts support this clone. This may be a read error: a much more frequent sequence differs by one nucleotide. This chain uses TRBV18 with TRBJ2-1; D uncertain. CDR3 length: 13 residues. V lost 3 bases to trimming and J lost 12 bases, with 15 bases between them. Germline V gene sequence: CDR1 KGHSH, CDR2 LQKENI. Here the CDR3 DNA reads TGTGCCAGCTCACCTACGGGCCTCATGGGGCAGTTCTTC. Translating it yields CASSPTGLMGQFF.

The rearrangement links TRBV20-1 to TRBJ2-7, with 7 bases matching TRBD2. CDR1 DFQATT and CDR2 SNEGSKA come from the germline V gene (reference sequence). The CDR3 contains 14 residues. The J segment lost 1 base and the V segment lost 0 bases, leaving 3 bases of the junction unmatched. CDR3 DNA sequence: TGCAGTGCTAGAGATGGGGAGGGATCCTACGAGCAGTACTTC. It translates to CSARDGEGSYEQYF.

The rearrangement joins TRBV11-2 to TRBJ2-5; 9 bases align to TRBD1. Germline lookup yields CDR1 SGHAT and CDR2 FQNNGV. V gave up 4 bases and J gave up 5 bases; unmatched junction bases: 8. The CDR3 consists of 15 residues. The CDR3 DNA reads as TGTGCCAGCAGCTCTCCGGGACAGGGCGTGGAGACCCAGTACTTC. Its protein product is CASSSPGQGVETQYF. The variable domain in full, completed from reference TRBV11-2 and TRBJ2-5, reads EAGVAQSPRYKIIEKRQSVAFWCNPISGHATLYWYQQILGQGPKLLIQFQNNGVVDDSQLPKDRFSAERLKGVDSTLKIQPAKLEDSAVYLCASSSPGQGVETQYFGPGTRLLVL.